These 21 T cell receptor beta chains came from one sample sequenced in a study of blood T cell repertoires in COVID-19. Clones were read by immunoSEQ multiplex PCR, and TCRdb kept only the in-frame ones, dropping some. This table has over 50,000 clones, approximately 80% appearing once. Sequences were obtained from peripheral blood. The receptors derive from a man between 65 and 85 years old with acute or convalescent COVID-19.

The gene calls are TRBV18 and TRBJ1-1; D may be TRBD1 (6 bases). This CDR3 spans 17 amino acids. V dropped 3 bases and J dropped 1 base, with 18 bases sitting between them. In germline, CDR1 is KGHSH, CDR2 LQKENI. In DNA, the CDR3 is TGTGCCAGCTCACCCCGGGGGGGGCAATCGCAGAACACTGAAGCTTTCTTT. Amino acid sequence: CASSPRGGQSQNTEAFF.

The DNA for the CDR3 is TGTGCCAGCAGCTTATTAGGCAGGGGCAATCAGCCCCAGCATTTT. As protein: CASSLLGRGNQPQHF. This chain connects TRBV7-8 to TRBJ1-5; D may be TRBD1 (5 bases). The CDR3 consists of 15 residues. CDR1 SGHVS and CDR2 FQNEAQ come from the germline V gene. Trimming shortened V by 2 bases and J by 2 bases, and 10 bases separated the two germline ends.

This chain uses TRBV7-2 with TRBJ2-7; 7 bases are a match to TRBD2. This CDR3 contains 15 residues. Trimming removed 2 bases from V and 1 base from J; junction bases left unmatched: 5. Germline assignment: CDR1 SGHTA and CDR2 FQGNSA. This chain's CDR3 is CASSLTAGLSYEQYF. CDR3 DNA sequence: TGTGCCAGCAGCTTAACAGCGGGGCTATCCTACGAGCAGTACTTC. The variable domain in full, completed from reference TRBV7-2 and TRBJ2-7, reads GAGVSQSPSNKVTEKGKDVELRCDPISGHTALYWYRQSLGQGLEFLIYFQGNSAPDKSGLPSDRFSAERTGGSVSTLTIQRTQQEDSAVYLCASSLTAGLSYEQYFGPGTRLTVT.

This sequence joins TRBV5-4 and TRBJ2-1, with TRBD2 matching 14 bases. Germline CDR1 SGHNT, CDR2 YYREEE (reference sequence). Trimming cost V 3 bases and J 3 bases; bases outside gene matches: 8. CDR3 length: 18 amino acids. CDR3 sequence (DNA): TGTGCCAGCAGCTCCGGGACTAGCGGGGGAGGGAACTACAATGAGCAGTTCTTC. Translating gives CASSSGTSGGGNYNEQFF. Drawing the rest from reference TRBV5-4 and TRBJ2-1, the complete variable domain is ETGVTQSPTHLIKTRGQQVTLRCSSQSGHNTVSWYQQALGQGPQFIFQYYREEENGRGNFPPRFSGLQFPNYSSELNVNALELDDSALYLCASSSGTSGGGNYNEQFFGPGTRLTVL.

The chain couples TRBV11-2 to TRBJ2-5; D is uncertain. Trimming removed 0 bases at V and 4 bases at J, with 9 bases between. Germline CDR1 and CDR2: SGHAT and FQNNGV. The CDR3 has 14 amino acids. The CDR3 DNA is TGTGCCAGCAGCTTAGAGGTGGCCAGAGAGACCCAGTACTTC. The encoded protein is CASSLEVARETQYF.

The genes are TRBV2 and TRBJ1-3; D is undetermined. The length of the CDR3 is 14 residues. V lost 2 bases and J 3 bases, leaving 8 bases between the germline ends. Germline CDR1 reads SNHLY; CDR2 reads FYNNEI. CDR3 sequence reads: CASSELTVGNTIYF. Written as DNA, the CDR3 is TGTGCCAGCAGTGAACTAACAGTTGGAAACACCATATATTTT.

The chain uses TRBV5-8 and TRBJ1-5; 7 bases are shared with TRBD1. The V and J ends lost 10 bases and 0 bases, in that order; junction bases with no gene match: 13. The CDR3 sequence is 16 residues long. Per germline, CDR1 SGHTS and CDR2 YDEGEE. The CDR3 region is CASRGRTTYSNQPQHF. CDR3 DNA sequence: TGTGCCTCCAGGGGGAGGACCACCTATAGCAATCAGCCCCAGCATTTT.

V and J are TRBV2 and TRBJ2-2, with D unclear. The germline CDR1 and CDR2 sequences are SNHLY and FYNNEI. The CDR3 runs 13 residues. V dropped 6 bases and J dropped 4 bases, with 9 bases sitting between them. The CDR3 nucleotides are TGTGCCAGCAGGGGTCAGGTCACCGGGGAGCTGTTTTTT. Its translation: CASRGQVTGELFF.

This clone was seen only once. The V call is TRBV10-3, the J call TRBJ1-3; 8 positions match TRBD1. The V gene's germline CDR1 is ENHRY and CDR2 SYGVKD. The CDR3 length is 14 residues. J gave up 3 bases and V 8 bases, and 6 bases lay outside the gene matches. CDR3 sequence: CAISGQGGGNTIYF. The DNA of the CDR3 is TGTGCCATCTCTGGACAGGGTGGTGGAAACACCATATATTTT.

The table lists this clone with a few counts. The J gene is TRBJ1-2, the V gene TRBV3-1 (or the pseudogene TRBV3-2); D ambiguous. The ends were cut back, 0 bases at V and 2 bases at J, with 7 bases in the middle. The CDR3 extends over 14 amino acids. CDR1 LGHDT and CDR2 YNNKEL come from the germline V gene (reference sequence). The CDR3: CASSQDSRNYGYTF. The CDR3 bases are TGTGCCAGCAGCCAAGATTCCCGGAACTATGGCTACACCTTC.

This clone was seen more than once but under ten times. This chain joins TRBV19 and TRBJ2-3; no reliable D call. CDR3 length: 13 residues. Germline CDR1 LNHDA, CDR2 SQIVND (reference sequence). V lost 2 bases, J lost 7 bases, and 10 bases lay in between. The CDR3: CASSIRWAYTQYF. The CDR3 nucleotides are TGTGCCAGTAGTATAAGGTGGGCCTATACGCAGTATTTT.

The gene calls are TRBV11-3 and TRBJ2-3; the match to TRBD2 covers 7 bases. V shed 1 base, J shed 0 bases, and the junction held 1 base outside the gene matches. CDR1 SGHNT and CDR2 YENEEA come from the germline V gene. This CDR3 has 15 amino acids. The chain's CDR3 is CASSLGGGSTDTQYF. CDR3 sequence (DNA): TGTGCCAGCAGCTTAGGGGGGGGGAGCACAGATACGCAGTATTTT.

This chain links TRBV5-6 with TRBJ1-4; 8 bases are shared with TRBD1. This CDR3 comprises 14 residues. V was pared by 4 bases and J by 7 bases, with 6 bases of the junction left unmatched. The germline V gene has CDR1 SGHDT and CDR2 YYEEEE. CDR3 in amino acids: CASSRQGLAEKLFF. The CDR3, as DNA: TGTGCCAGCAGCCGACAGGGGTTGGCTGAAAAACTGTTTTTT.

The V call is TRBV2, the J call TRBJ2-7; 12 bases match TRBD1. The length of the CDR3 is 14 residues. J gave up 7 bases and V 7 bases, and 8 bases lay outside the gene matches. Germline lookup yields CDR1 SNHLY and CDR2 FYNNEI. CDR3 loop: CASTEWDRGREQYF. CDR3 nucleotide sequence: TGTGCCAGCACCGAGTGGGACAGGGGGCGGGAGCAGTACTTC.

The V call is TRBV5-1, the J call TRBJ1-2; D perhaps matches TRBD1 (5 bases). This CDR3 spans 13 amino acids. CDR1 SGHRS and CDR2 YFSETQ come from the germline V gene. V lost 4 bases to trimming and J lost 7 bases, with 14 bases between them. CDR3 in amino acids: CASSPGGGGGYTF. The CDR3, as DNA: TGCGCCAGCAGCCCCGGTGGGGGAGGTGGCTACACCTTC.

The chain recombines TRBV5-1 with TRBJ2-1; 11 nucleotides match TRBD2. With 3 bases clipped from V and 3 bases from J, the junction kept 5 bases outside the gene matches. The germline V gene has CDR1 SGHRS and CDR2 YFSETQ. The CDR3 consists of 16 residues. The CDR3 here is CASSSSGGPIYNEQFF. CDR3 in DNA: TGCGCCAGCAGCTCTAGCGGGGGGCCGATCTACAATGAGCAGTTCTTC.

The chain is built from TRBV5-6 and TRBJ2-7; 10 positions match TRBD2. CDR3 length equals 17 residues. Trimming cost V 4 bases and J 2 bases; bases outside gene matches: 12. Looked up from germline, CDR1 is SGHDT and CDR2 is YYEEEE. The CDR3 spells CASSTLTGTSVPYEQYF. The CDR3 coding sequence is TGTGCCAGCAGCACCCTTACCGGGACTAGCGTCCCCTACGAGCAGTACTTC.

The chain has TRBV20-1 and TRBJ2-1; D might be TRBD2 (6 bases). This CDR3 is 14 amino acids long. V lost 3 bases and J 6 bases, leaving 15 bases between the germline ends. Germline V CDR1 and CDR2: DFQATT, SNEGSKA (reference sequence). CDR3 nucleotides: TGCAGTGCTAGTTTCCCCTGGGGGGTCAATGAGCAGTTCTTC. It codes for CSASFPWGVNEQFF.

The CDR3 coding sequence is TGTGCCAGCAGCAAACAGGGGTGGGAAAAACTGTTTTTT. Translating gives CASSKQGWEKLFF. The chain has TRBV11-2 and TRBJ1-4; 7 bases are shared with TRBD1. Germline assignment: CDR1 SGHAT and CDR2 FQNNGV. The CDR3 contains 13 residues. V was pared by 5 bases and J by 8 bases, with 5 bases of the junction left unmatched.

This chain connects TRBV2 to TRBJ1-2, with 10 nucleotides matching TRBD1. CDR1 and CDR2 from the germline V gene are SNHLY and FYNNEI. The CDR3 extends over 14 amino acids. J gave up 2 bases and V 9 bases, and 6 bases lay outside the gene matches. Here the CDR3 reads CARGDRGINYGYTF. CDR3 DNA: TGTGCCAGAGGGGACAGGGGAATAAACTATGGCTACACCTTC.

CDR3: CASSDDRGRAFF. CDR3 DNA: TGTGCCAGCAGCGACGACAGGGGGAGAGCTTTCTTT. The rearrangement joins TRBV12-3 or TRBV12-4 to TRBJ1-1; TRBD1 agrees at 9 bases. The junction had 6 bases not matched to a gene; V was cut back by 6 bases and J by 10 bases. The CDR3 has 12 amino acids.